The rows below give T cell receptor beta chains drawn from one sample of a study of CD8+CD57+ T cells in acquired aplastic anemia. MiXCR was run by TCRdb on the reads, yielding one entry per CDR3 protein. The repertoire holds fewer than 200,000 distinct CDR3 sequences, with less than 50% as singletons. Sequencing used sorted CD4+, CD8+, or CD8+CD57+ T cells (not recorded which) from PBMCs. These receptors came from a human donor with aplastic anemia. CDR3s include the opening cysteine and the closing phenylalanine or tryptophan. D genes are given only for firm matches. Size values are once, few and many counts, or a class for expanded clones, and some rows have none.

>TRBD2|TRBJ2-1|-|TRBV5-1
CASSPSGRNKDYNEQFF
TGCGCCAGCAGCCCTAGCGGGAGGAACAAGGACTACAATGAGCAGTTCTTC
>TRBD1|TRBJ2-7|-|TRBV6-1
CASSSGQGRHEQCF
TGTGCCAGCAGCTCCGGACAGGGGCGGCACGAGCAGTGCTTC
>TRBD1|TRBJ1-5|-|TRBV15
CATSSTGEAYSNQPQHF
TGTGCCACCAGCAGCACAGGGGAAGCATATAGCAATCAGCCCCAGCATTTT
>TRBD1|TRBJ1-3|many|TRBV11-1
CASSGGPGTGFGNTIYF
TGTGCCAGCAGCGGAGGTCCCGGGACAGGGTTCGGAAACACCATATATTTT
>-|TRBJ2-7|-|TRBV7-2
CASSLVWNEQYF
TGTGCCAGCAGCTTAGTCTGGAACGAGCAGTACTTC
>-|TRBJ2-1|-|TRBV11-1
CASSPGEGTNWDEQFF
TGTGCCAGCAGCCCCGGCGAGGGGACCAACTGGGATGAGCAGTTCTTC
>-|TRBJ1-5|many|TRBV2
CASSDGRTSNQPQHF
TGTGCCAGCAGTGATGGGAGGACTAGCAATCAGCCCCAGCATTTT
>-|TRBJ1-1|few|TRBV5-6
CASSPRGGGVEAFF
TGTGCCAGCAGCCCCCGGGGAGGGGGGGTTGAAGCTTTCTTT
>-|TRBJ2-7|many|TRBV4-1
CASSPIDLSTSYEQYF
TGCGCCAGCAGCCCAATCGACCTTAGTACCTCCTACGAGCAGTACTTC
>TRBD1|TRBJ2-1|few|TRBV12-3/TRBV12-4
CASSTGTGGRGEQFF
TGTGCCAGCAGTACCGGGACAGGGGGCCGGGGTGAGCAGTTCTTC
>-|TRBJ1-1|many|TRBV20-1
CSAPAGRKNTEAFF
TGCAGTGCCCCCGCAGGGCGAAAGAACACTGAAGCTTTCTTT
>TRBD2|TRBJ2-3|-|TRBV25-1
CASSEVSGLAGEEDTQYF
TGTGCCAGCAGTGAAGTCTCCGGACTAGCGGGGGAGGAGGATACGCAGTATTTT
>TRBD1|TRBJ1-4|many|TRBV19
CASSPGQRVLFF
TGTGCCAGTAGTCCGGGACAGCGCGTCCTGTTTTTT
>-|TRBJ2-1|many|TRBV12-3/TRBV12-4
CASSYAQGHNEQFF
TGTGCCAGCAGTTATGCCCAGGGCCACAATGAGCAGTTCTTC
>-|TRBJ2-7|few|TRBV20-1
CSASRGRGPNYEQYF
TGCAGTGCTAGCCGAGGCAGGGGCCCCAACTACGAGCAGTACTTC
>TRBD1|TRBJ2-5|-|TRBV7-2
CASAWRQGSPSF
TGTGCCAGCGCATGGCGACAGGGATCCCCTTCCTTC
>-|TRBJ1-4|-|TRBV5-6
CASKIGHNEKRFF
TGTGCCAGCAAGATAGGGCACAATGAAAAACGGTTTTTT
>-|TRBJ2-7|-|TRBV10-3
CAISTRDRYEQYF
TGTGCCATCAGTACCAGGGATAGGTACGAGCAGTACTTC
>TRBD2|TRBJ2-7|many|TRBV3-1
CASSHSGASGGVTYEQYF
TGTGCCAGCAGCCATTCGGGAGCTAGCGGGGGCGTAACCTACGAGCAGTACTTC
>-|TRBJ1-6|-|TRBV25-1
CASSEYYRERENSPLHF
TGTGCCAGCAGTGAATATTACAGGGAGAGAGAAAATTCACCCCTCCACTTT
>-|TRBJ1-2|few|TRBV28
CASSSRTTLNYGYTF
TGTGCCAGCAGTTCCCGAACAACACTCAACTATGGCTACACCTTC
>TRBD2|TRBJ2-3|-|TRBV20-1
CSANPSAGGPDTQYF
TGCAGTGCCAACCCCTCGGCGGGGGGGCCAGATACGCAGTATTTT
>-|TRBJ1-5|-|TRBV19
CASTSGGYNQPQHF
-
>TRBD1|TRBJ2-7|-|TRBV2
CASRQGVYYEQYF
TGTGCCAGCAGACAGGGGGTCTACTACGAGCAGTACTTC
>-|TRBJ2-7|-|TRBV7-2
CASSLGGGRGHEQYF
TGTGCCAGCAGCTTAGGGGGAGGTCGAGGACACGAGCAGTACTTC
>-|TRBJ2-1|-|TRBV20-1
CGASAGSSYNEQFF
TGCGGTGCTAGTGCTGGTAGCTCCTACAATGAGCAGTTCTTC
>-|TRBJ2-7|-|TRBV2
CASVGGQFTYEQYF
TGTGCCAGCGTGGGTGGCCAATTTACCTACGAGCAGTACTTC
>-|TRBJ1-4|-|TRBV5-6
CASSFRRTNEKLFF
TGTGCCAGCAGCTTTCGTCGGACTAATGAAAAACTGTTTTTT
>TRBD1|TRBJ1-4|few|TRBV27
CASSGTATNEKLFF
TGTGCCAGCAGTGGGACAGCAACTAATGAAAAACTGTTTTTT
>-|TRBJ1-3|many|TRBV12-5
CASEASSGNTIYF
TGTGCTAGTGAAGCCAGCTCTGGAAACACCATATATTTT
>TRBD1|TRBJ2-7|many|TRBV6-2/TRBV6-3
CASSWDREQYF
TGTGCCAGCAGTTGGGACAGGGAGCAGTACTTC
>TRBD2|TRBJ2-7|-|TRBV7-9
CASNPGGYEQYF
TGTGCCAGCAACCCGGGGGGTTACGAGCAGTACTTC
>TRBD1|TRBJ2-5|-|TRBV7-9
CASSQTGEETQYF
TGTGCCAGCAGCCAGACAGGGGAAGAGACCCAGTACTTC
>TRBD1|TRBJ1-6|few|TRBV10-2
CASQAGTGGNSPLHF
TGCGCCAGCCAGGCCGGGACAGGGGGGAATTCACCCCTCCACTTT
>-|TRBJ2-3|many|TRBV19
CASSIGSRGGTDTQYF
TGTGCCAGTAGTATAGGGTCCAGGGGAGGCACAGATACGCAGTATTTT
>TRBD1|TRBJ1-1|many|TRBV6-1
CASSPRTGKVEAFF
TGTGCCAGCAGTCCGCGGACAGGGAAGGTTGAAGCTTTCTTT
>-|TRBJ2-1|many|TRBV7-2
CASSSELYNEQFF
TGTGCCAGCAGCTCCGAACTTTACAATGAGCAGTTCTTC
>-|TRBJ1-5|few|TRBV28
CASSLEGRWPQHF
TGTGCCAGCAGTTTAGAGGGGAGATGGCCCCAGCATTTT
>TRBD1|TRBJ1-1|-|TRBV3-1
CASSPTGTGWGTEAFF
TGTGCCAGCAGCCCCACAGGGACAGGGTGGGGCACTGAAGCTTTCTTT
>-|TRBJ2-1|once|TRBV29-1
CSASERPENGEQFF
TGCAGCGCCTCTGAGAGGCCGGAAAATGGTGAGCAGTTCTTC
>-|TRBJ1-5|many|TRBV5-1
CASSLRGGRDQPQHF
TGCGCCAGCAGCTTGCGAGGGGGGCGGGATCAGCCCCAGCATTTT
>-|TRBJ1-2|-|TRBV7-8
CASSLNSYGYTF
TGTGCCAGCAGCTTAAACAGCTATGGCTACACCTTC
>-|TRBJ2-5|-|TRBV10-3
CAISGALETQYF
TGTGCCATCAGTGGAGCCTTGGAGACCCAGTACTTC
>-|TRBJ2-1|-|TRBV25-1
CASSSRTGQFF
TGTGCCAGCAGCTCTCGAACGGGGCAGTTCTTC
>-|TRBJ1-3|many|TRBV5-4
CASSLGGADSGNTIYF
TGTGCCAGCAGCTTGGGAGGGGCGGATTCTGGAAACACCATATATTTT
>TRBD2|TRBJ2-1|-|TRBV11-2
CASSREVAGGAGEQFF
TGTGCCAGCAGCCGTGAGGTAGCGGGGGGGGCAGGGGAGCAGTTCTTC
>TRBD2|TRBJ2-1|-|TRBV7-3
CASSPIAGSYNEQFF
TGTGCCAGCAGCCCAATAGCGGGAAGCTACAATGAGCAGTTCTTC
>TRBD1|TRBJ2-4|-|TRBV14
CASSQAETGGRRGKNIQYF
TGTGCCAGCAGCCAAGCTGAGACAGGGGGTAGAAGGGGTAAAAACATTCAGTACTTC
>-|TRBJ2-3|-|TRBV11-2
CASSDIRGTDTQYF
TGTGCCAGCAGCGACATCCGCGGCACAGATACGCAGTATTTT
>TRBD2|TRBJ2-3|-|TRBV25-1
CASSGRGVGDTQYF
TGTGCCAGCAGTGGCCGGGGGGTCGGAGATACGCAGTATTTT
>TRBD1|TRBJ1-1|-|TRBV10-3
CAITRTGAYGEAFF
TGTGCCATCACCAGGACAGGGGCTTACGGAGAAGCTTTCTTT
>TRBD1|TRBJ1-1|-|TRBV20-1
CSADGDRVNTEAFF
TGCAGTGCGGATGGGGACAGGGTGAACACTGAAGCTTTCTTT
>-|TRBJ1-4|-|TRBV28
CASSIASTEKLFF
TGTGCCAGCAGCATCGCGAGTACGGAAAAACTGTTTTTT
>TRBD1|TRBJ2-7|-|TRBV6-1
CASGDRVSYEQYF
TGTGCCAGCGGGGACAGGGTCTCCTACGAGCAGTACTTC
>-|TRBJ2-7|few|TRBV28
CACSLILTETSYEQYF
TGTGCCTGCAGCCTTATCCTGACGGAGACCTCCTACGAGCAGTACTTC